Below are 4 T cell receptor beta chains sequenced from a single sample in a study of T cells in Graves' hyperthyroidism and ophthalmopathy. Using RNA transcripts as the source, TCR beta CDR3 regions were amplified. TCR CDR3 regions were first amplified by RT-PCR with HTBI primers. TCRdb analysed the multiplex PCR reads with MiXCR anew, one entry per CDR3 protein. The data show approximately 710,000 distinct CDR3 sequences, 17% seen once. Sequencing input: blood. All receptors derive from a man in his forties or fifties with Graves' hyperthyroidism.

This clonotype was counted at least ten times. V and J are TRBV19 and TRBJ2-7; D possibly corresponds to TRBD1 (6 bases). Germline CDR1 and CDR2: LNHDA and SQIVND (reference sequence). CDR3 length: 16 residues. V shed 5 bases and J shed 0 bases, with 17 bases lying between them. The CDR3 DNA reads as TGTGCCAGTAGTCCTCGTGCAGGGGCTACCTCCTACGAGCAGTACTTC. Translation gives CASSPRAGATSYEQYF. Drawing the rest from reference TRBV19 and TRBJ2-7, the complete variable domain is DGGITQSPKYLFRKEGQNVTLSCEQNLNHDAMYWYRQDPGQGLRLIYYSQIVNDFQKGDIAEGYSVSREKKESFPLTVTSAQKNPTAFYLCASSPRAGATSYEQYFGPGTRLTVT.

This clonotype was seen ten or more times. This sequence joins TRBV27 and TRBJ1-1; D perhaps matches TRBD1 (6 bases). CDR3 length equals 15 residues. CDR1 MNHEY and CDR2 SMNVEV come from the germline V gene (reference sequence). Trimming cost V 3 bases and J 1 base, with 12 bases left between them. The CDR3 nucleotides read TGTGCCAGCAGTTTTATGCGACAGGCGAACACTGAAGCTTTCTTT. This sequence encodes CASSFMRQANTEAFF.

This rearrangement joins TRBV7-9 to TRBJ1-2; the match to TRBD1 covers 8 bases. CDR1 is SEHNR and CDR2 is FQNEAQ in the germline V gene (reference sequence). Losses at the gene ends were 3 bases for V and 4 bases for J; bases not matched to a gene: 10. CDR3 length: 16 amino acids. CDR3 sequence reads: CASSFSLDRVGYGYTF. As DNA, the CDR3 is TGTGCCAGCAGCTTCTCCCTGGACAGGGTCGGCTATGGCTACACCTTC.

This clonotype showed up many times. The chain combines TRBV7-6 with TRBJ2-1; D is perhaps TRBD2 (6 bases). This CDR3 has 16 residues. V was clipped by 3 bases and J by 4 bases, with 16 bases between them. Germline V gene data show CDR1 as SGHVS and CDR2 as FNYEAQ. CDR3 amino acids: CASSFLSGDGYNEQFF. The CDR3 nucleotides are TGTGCCAGCAGCTTTCTCTCGGGAGACGGTTACAATGAGCAGTTCTTC.